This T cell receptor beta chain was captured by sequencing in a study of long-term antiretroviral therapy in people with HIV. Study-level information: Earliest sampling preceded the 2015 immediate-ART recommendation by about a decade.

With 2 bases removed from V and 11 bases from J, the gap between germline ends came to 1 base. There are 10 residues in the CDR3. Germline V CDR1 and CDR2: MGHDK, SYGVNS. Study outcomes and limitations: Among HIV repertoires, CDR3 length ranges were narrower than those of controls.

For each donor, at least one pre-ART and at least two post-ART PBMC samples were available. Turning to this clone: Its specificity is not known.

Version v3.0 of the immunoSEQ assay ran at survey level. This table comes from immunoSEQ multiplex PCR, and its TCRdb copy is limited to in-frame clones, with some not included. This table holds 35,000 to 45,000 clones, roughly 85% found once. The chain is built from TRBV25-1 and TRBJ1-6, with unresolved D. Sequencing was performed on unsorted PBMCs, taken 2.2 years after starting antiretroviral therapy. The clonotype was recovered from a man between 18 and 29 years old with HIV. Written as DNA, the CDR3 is TGTGCCAGCAGTGAACCACCCCTCCACTTT. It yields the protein CASSEPPLHF.